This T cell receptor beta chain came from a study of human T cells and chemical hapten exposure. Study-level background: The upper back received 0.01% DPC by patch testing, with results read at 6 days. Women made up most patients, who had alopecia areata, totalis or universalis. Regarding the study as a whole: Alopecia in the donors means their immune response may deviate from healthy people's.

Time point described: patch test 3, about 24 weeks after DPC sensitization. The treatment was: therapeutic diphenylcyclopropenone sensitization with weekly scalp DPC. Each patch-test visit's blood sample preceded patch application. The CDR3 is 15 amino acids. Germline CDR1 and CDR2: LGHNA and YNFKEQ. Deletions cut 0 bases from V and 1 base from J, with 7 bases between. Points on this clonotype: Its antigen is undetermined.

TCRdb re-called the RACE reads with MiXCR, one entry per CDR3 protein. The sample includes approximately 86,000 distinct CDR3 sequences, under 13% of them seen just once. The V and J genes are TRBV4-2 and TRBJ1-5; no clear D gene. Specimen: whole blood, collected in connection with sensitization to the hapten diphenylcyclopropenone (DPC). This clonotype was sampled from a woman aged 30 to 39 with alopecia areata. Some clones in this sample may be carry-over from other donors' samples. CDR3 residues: CASSQDEQSNQPQHF. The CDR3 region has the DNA TGTGCCAGCAGCCAAGATGAGCAGAGCAATCAGCCCCAGCATTTT.